These 31 T cell receptor beta chains share one sample of origin, sequenced in a study of patients and donors after allogeneic stem cell transplantation. TCRdb re-called the RT-PCR reads with MiXCR, one entry per CDR3 protein. Here the sample spans about 960,000 distinct CDR3 sequences, roughly 18% being singletons. Sequencing was done on a sample of blood, either unsorted or a sorted T cell fraction (not recorded which). The receptors come from a human donor who was either an allogeneic HSCT recipient or a stem cell or donor lymphocyte infusion donor (not recorded which). It is not recorded whose cells these are; they may come from a transplant donor.

V is TRBV11-3 and J is TRBJ2-1; D not certain. The length of the CDR3 is 11 residues. From germline, CDR1 is SGHNT and CDR2 YENEEA. Trimming stripped 5 bases from V and 8 bases from J, with 7 bases between. CDR3 sequence: CASSASHEQFF. In nucleotides, the CDR3 is TGTGCCAGCAGCGCAAGTCATGAGCAGTTCTTC.

The gene calls are TRBV7-2 and TRBJ2-3; D not resolved. This CDR3 contains 13 residues. Trimming removed 2 bases at V and 4 bases at J, with 7 bases between. CDR1 is SGHTA and CDR2 is FQGNSA in the germline V gene. The CDR3 here is CASSLWVADTQYF. The CDR3 nucleotides are TGTGCCAGCAGCTTATGGGTTGCAGATACGCAGTATTTT.

This clonotype turned up a few times. The chain has TRBV20-1 and TRBJ2-1; possible D gene TRBD2, 5 bases. This CDR3 spans 13 amino acids. V dropped 3 bases and J dropped 8 bases, with 14 bases sitting between them. Germline CDR1 and CDR2: DFQATT and SNEGSKA (reference sequence). The CDR3 nucleotides read TGCAGTGCTAGGACGGCTAGCAACTATGAGCAGTTCTTC. It yields the protein CSARTASNYEQFF.

J is TRBJ2-1 and V is TRBV7-2, with TRBD2 identical over 7 bases. This CDR3 region has 16 residues. Per the germline V gene, CDR1 is SGHTA and CDR2 is FQGNSA. V lost 6 bases, J lost 5 bases, and 13 bases stayed unmatched. DNA of the CDR3: TGTGCCAGCAGTTCGGACCCGGGACTACCCAACAATGAGCAGTTCTTC. Its protein product is CASSSDPGLPNNEQFF.

The sample holds a few counts of this clonotype. The rearrangement joins TRBV20-1 to TRBJ1-2; D is ambiguous. Germline CDR1 is DFQATT and CDR2 is SNEGSKA (reference sequence). The length of the CDR3 is 13 residues. Trimming removed 4 bases at V and 0 bases at J, with 9 bases between. This chain's CDR3 is CSAIQESNYGYTF. In nucleotides, the CDR3 is TGCAGTGCTATCCAGGAATCTAACTATGGCTACACCTTC.

The chain has TRBV30 and TRBJ1-1; no clear D. Trimming removed 0 bases from V and 1 base from J, with 9 bases in between. Germline V CDR1 and CDR2: GTSNPN, SVGIG (reference sequence). The CDR3 is 14 amino acids. In DNA, the CDR3 is TGTGCCTGGAGTGTACAATTCGGGAACACTGAAGCTTTCTTT. It codes for CAWSVQFGNTEAFF.

The gene calls are TRBV6-5 and TRBJ1-1; D perhaps matches TRBD1 (5 bases). With 7 bases removed from V and 4 bases from J, the gap between germline ends came to 10 bases. Germline CDR1 MNHEY, CDR2 SVGAGI. There are 12 residues in the CDR3. CDR3 DNA sequence: TGTGCCAGCAACAGGCGGGGCACTGAAGCTTTCTTT. Its protein is CASNRRGTEAFF.

V and J are TRBV9 and TRBJ2-3; weak D call: TRBD2 (5 bases). Germline loops: CDR1 SGDLS, CDR2 YYNGEE. The ends were cut back, 0 bases at V and 9 bases at J, with 20 bases in the middle. This CDR3 has 16 amino acids. The CDR3 region has the DNA TGTGCCAGCAGCGTAGGTAGCGCCGCAGAAACGGGCACGCAGTATTTT. Translation: CASSVGSAAETGTQYF.

This chain joins TRBV2 and TRBJ2-5; D gene unclear. The CDR3 covers 11 residues. Germline CDR1 reads SNHLY; CDR2 reads FYNNEI. V was clipped by 3 bases and J by 9 bases, with 8 bases between them. In DNA form, the CDR3 reads TGTGCCAGCAGTGATAGGGTTGCCCAGTACTTC. Encoded protein: CASSDRVAQYF.

This clonotype has more than one count but fewer than ten. This rearrangement joins TRBV5-1 to TRBJ2-1, with D possibly being TRBD2 (5 bases). Germline V gene sequence: CDR1 SGHRS, CDR2 YFSETQ. This CDR3 has 13 amino acids. V was pared by 4 bases and J by 7 bases, with 12 bases between. The CDR3 bases are TGCGCCAGCAGCCGGGGTACCATGAATGAGCAGTTCTTC. Its translation is CASSRGTMNEQFF.

V and J are TRBV6-4 and TRBJ2-1; 9 bases are a match to TRBD2. V shed 10 bases and J 4 bases; nucleotides not matched to a gene: 8. This CDR3 is 14 amino acids long. Germline V gene lookup returns CDR1 MRHNA and CDR2 SNTAGT. CDR3 nucleotide sequence: TGTGCCACCTCCCCGAGCGGGAGGTACAATGAGCAGTTCTTC. It yields the protein CATSPSGRYNEQFF.

This clonotype turned up a few times. The chain combines TRBV24-1 with TRBJ2-2, with 8 bases fitting TRBD1. CDR3 length: 14 residues. The V segment lost 9 bases and the J segment 3 bases; nucleotides outside the gene matches: 5. Germline CDR1 KGHDR, CDR2 SFDVKD. CDR3 sequence: CATGGTGYTGELFF. CDR3 sequence (DNA): TGTGCCACCGGTGGGACAGGCTACACCGGGGAGCTGTTTTTT.

The chain uses TRBV30 and TRBJ1-2; tentatively, D is TRBD1 (5 bases). CDR3 length equals 12 residues. CDR1 is GTSNPN, CDR2 SVGIG, per germline (reference sequence). The ends were cut back, 3 bases at V and 8 bases at J, with 13 bases in the middle. The CDR3 DNA reads as TGTGCCTGGAGGGACCTTAGGGACGGCTACACCTTC. This sequence encodes CAWRDLRDGYTF.

At least ten counts were recorded for this clonotype. The junction shows a germline mismatch at one end, possibly a read error. The rearrangement links TRBV5-1 to TRBJ1-1, with D possibly being TRBD1 (6 bases). The CDR3 is made up of 13 amino acids. Germline V gene sequence: CDR1 SGHRS, CDR2 YFSETQ. CDR3 amino acids: CASSLAGATEAFF. CDR3 in DNA: TGTGCCAGCAGCTTGGCAGGGGCCACTGAAGCTTTCTTT. The complete variable domain, with remaining parts taken from reference TRBV5-1 and TRBJ1-1, reads KAGVTQTPRYLIKTRGQQVTLSCSPISGHRSVSWYQQTPGQGLQFLFEYFSETQRNKGNFPGRFSGRQFSNSRSEMNVSTLELGDSALYLCASSLAGATEAFFGQGTRLTVV.

This clonotype was observed once. The chain is built from TRBV19 and TRBJ1-5; TRBD1 aligns across 7 bases. This CDR3 is 14 amino acids long. CDR1 is LNHDA, CDR2 SQIVND, per germline (reference sequence). V was pared by 5 bases and J by 5 bases, with 6 bases of the junction left unmatched. This CDR3 is CASSQTGPDQPQHF. The CDR3, as DNA: TGTGCCAGTAGTCAGACAGGGCCCGATCAGCCCCAGCATTTT.

This clonotype was seen more than once but under ten times. The CDR3 DNA follows: TGCAGTGCTAGAGATGCCCGTAGGCAGTTTTATGGCTACACCTTC. Residues: CSARDARRQFYGYTF. The rearrangement uses TRBV20-1 and TRBJ1-2; D is ambiguous. The CDR3 contains 15 residues. Germline V lookup: CDR1 DFQATT, CDR2 SNEGSKA (reference sequence). Trimming stripped 0 bases from V and 5 bases from J, with 16 bases between.

This sequence joins TRBV28 and TRBJ2-2, with D perhaps given as TRBD1 or TRBD2 (5 bases each). This CDR3 is 16 amino acids long. V was cut by 6 bases and J by 7 bases, with 21 bases left in between. Per the germline V gene, CDR1 is MDHEN and CDR2 is SYDVKM. CDR3 nucleotides: TGTGCCAGCAGGGCCTCTTTGGGGGTGCTGGGCGGGGAGCTGTTTTTT. This translates into CASRASLGVLGGELFF.

This chain joins TRBV20-1 and TRBJ2-7, with D perhaps matching TRBD1 or TRBD2 (5 bases each). The germline CDR1 and CDR2 sequences are DFQATT and SNEGSKA (reference sequence). The CDR3 extends over 15 amino acids. V lost 1 base and J lost 5, with 18 bases in between. CDR3 DNA sequence: TGCAGTGCTAGAGGACTTGGGGGAGTAGCCGACGAGCAGTACTTC. Translated: CSARGLGGVADEQYF.

This sequence joins TRBV7-2 and TRBJ2-1, with TRBD1 as a possible D gene (5 bases). Trimming stripped 1 base from V and 12 bases from J, with 16 bases between. The germline V gene encodes CDR1 SGHTA and CDR2 FQGNSA. The CDR3 length is 14 residues. Written as DNA, the CDR3 is TGTGCCAGCAGCTTAGTATGGCAGGGCGGAATGCAGTTCTTC. Translation gives CASSLVWQGGMQFF.

This clonotype has just a few counts. V is TRBV6-5 and J is TRBJ2-1; D is ambiguous. The CDR3 runs 12 residues. Germline CDR1 and CDR2: MNHEY and SVGAGI. Trimming took off 6 bases at V and 5 bases at J, with 8 bases between the two ends. The CDR3 coding sequence is TGTGCCAGCAGCCAATGGAACAATGAGCAGTTCTTC. This encodes CASSQWNNEQFF.

A few counts support this clonotype. The rearrangement links TRBV5-1 to TRBJ2-2; D remains unclear. Germline V gene sequence: CDR1 SGHRS, CDR2 YFSETQ. This CDR3 has 16 residues. V gave up 0 bases and J gave up 4 bases, with 13 bases separating them. CDR3 nucleotide sequence: TGCGCCAGCAGCTTGGATCAGTTTCGAGGCACCGGGGAGCTGTTTTTT. This gives the protein CASSLDQFRGTGELFF. Using reference TRBV5-1 and TRBJ2-2 for the parts outside the CDR3, the full variable domain is KAGVTQTPRYLIKTRGQQVTLSCSPISGHRSVSWYQQTPGQGLQFLFEYFSETQRNKGNFPGRFSGRQFSNSRSEMNVSTLELGDSALYLCASSLDQFRGTGELFFGEGSRLTVL.

This clonotype turned up a few times. The V call is TRBV12-3 or TRBV12-4, the J call TRBJ2-7; D unresolved. This CDR3 region has 12 residues. The V and J ends lost 5 bases and 2 bases respectively, with 7 bases between them. CDR3 sequence reads: CASSQRPYEQYF. The CDR3 nucleotides are TGTGCCAGCAGTCAGCGCCCCTACGAGCAGTACTTC.

The rearrangement uses TRBV4-2 and TRBJ1-1; D unresolved. V lost 8 bases, J lost 3 bases, and 10 bases lay in between. Looked up from germline, CDR1 is LGHNA and CDR2 is YNFKEQ. This CDR3 has 12 residues. The CDR3, as DNA: TGTGCCAGCTACGGGTCGTACACTGAAGCTTTCTTT. It yields the protein CASYGSYTEAFF.

This chain links TRBV7-9 with TRBJ2-1; D call uncertain. There are 13 residues in the CDR3. Trimming cost V 5 bases and J 8 bases, with 13 bases left between them. Germline V gene lookup returns CDR1 SEHNR and CDR2 FQNEAQ (reference sequence). The CDR3: CASSLTTVDEQFF. The CDR3 DNA reads as TGTGCCAGCAGCCTTACGACGGTCGATGAGCAGTTCTTC.

This clonotype was counted ten times or more. One end of the junction fails to match germline, which may point to a read error. V and J are TRBV5-1 and TRBJ2-1; D is unclear. The germline CDR1 and CDR2 sequences are SGHRS and YFSETQ. This CDR3 contains 13 residues. The DNA for the CDR3 is TGTGCCAGCAGTTTAGGTCTCCGGAATGAGCAGTTCTTC. This encodes CASSLGLRNEQFF.

This clonotype was found a few times. This chain uses TRBV12-3 or TRBV12-4 with TRBJ2-5; D may correspond to TRBD1 or TRBD2 (5 bases each). V lost 7 bases to trimming and J lost 5 bases, with 20 bases between them. CDR3 size: 15 residues. CDR3 nucleotide sequence: TGTGCCAGCACCCAGTACGGGGCAAAGGAGGAGACCCAGTACTTC. Translation: CASTQYGAKEETQYF.

CDR3 protein: CSVEDLSAGPDYEQYF. CDR3 DNA sequence: TGCAGCGTTGAAGATCTTTCGGCAGGGCCCGACTACGAGCAGTACTTC. The V and J genes are TRBV29-1 and TRBJ2-7; a possible D gene is TRBD1 (5 bases). The germline V gene encodes CDR1 SQVTM and CDR2 ANQGSEA. The CDR3 runs 16 residues. V was cut by 0 bases and J by 3 bases, with 18 bases left in between.

This clonotype was observed at least ten times. The J gene is TRBJ2-4, the V gene TRBV10-3; possibly TRBD1 or TRBD2 for D (6 bases each). Trimming shortened V by 7 bases and J by 6 bases, and 13 bases separated the two germline ends. Germline values: CDR1 ENHRY, CDR2 SYGVKD. This CDR3 is built from 13 residues. CDR3 DNA: TGTGCCATCACCCCGGGGGCGGGAAACATTCAGTACTTC. Translating gives CAITPGAGNIQYF.

This chain uses TRBV6-2 or TRBV6-3 with TRBJ2-3; weak D call: TRBD1 (6 bases). The CDR3 is made up of 15 amino acids. Looked up from germline, CDR1 is MNHEY and CDR2 is SVGEGT. V lost 4 bases and J 2 bases, leaving 13 bases between the germline ends. CDR3 coding DNA: TGTGCCAGCAGTTCGGACAGACTTGTCACAGATACGCAGTATTTT. It encodes CASSSDRLVTDTQYF.

The rearrangement joins TRBV4-3 to TRBJ1-1, with D perhaps TRBD1 (6 bases). The V end was cut by 3 bases, the J end by 1 base, with 12 bases between. The CDR3 consists of 15 residues. CDR1 and CDR2 from the germline V gene are LGHNA and YSLEER. DNA for the CDR3: TGCGCCAGCAGCCAGTTGACAGGCCCGAACACTGAAGCTTTCTTT. The encoded protein is CASSQLTGPNTEAFF.

This clonotype was seen a handful of times. The chain employs TRBV10-3 and TRBJ2-7; 8 nucleotides line up with TRBD2. The trim removed 4 bases at V and 5 bases at J, leaving 4 bases unmatched. Germline V gives CDR1 ENHRY, CDR2 SYGVKD. This CDR3 comprises 13 residues. The CDR3 nucleotides read TGTGCCATCAGTGGCGGGCGGGGGGACGAGCAGTACTTC. It translates to CAISGGRGDEQYF.